This T cell receptor beta chain is drawn from a study of cytomegalovirus exposure and HLA in healthy donors. Looking at the study overall: Most genotyped donors, 65% to 90% of 398, had Caucasian-associated genetic ancestry. Overall study findings and caveats: In a later analysis, HLA-associated beta chains showed higher expansion and lower generation probabilities than comparable chains. According to an earlier analysis, most TCR beta V segments yielded productive rearrangements about 90% or about 30% of the time. Researchers reportedly found TCR beta sequences accurately predicted most subjects' HLA-A and HLA-B alleles.

Per the germline V gene, CDR1 is LGHNA and CDR2 is YNFKEQ. The CDR3 loop spans 17 amino acids. The V gene end was trimmed by 0 bases and the J gene end by 0 bases; junction bases not matched to a gene: 2. As regards this clone: Its antigen is currently unknown.

The primer mix had 60 Vbeta and 13 Jbeta primers. The table came from immunoSEQ multiplex PCR; TCRdb's copy has only in-frame clones and leaves some out. The sample yields about 140,000 clones, under 80% seen once. V is TRBV4-2 and J is TRBJ2-6; TRBD1 aligns across 7 bases. The TCR comes from a woman aged 45-65 years in good health and CMV-seropositive. The sample taken for sequencing was PBMCs. CDR3 coding DNA: TGTGCCAGCAGCCAAGATCGGGACAGCTCTGGGGCCAACGTCCTGACTTTC. Protein product: CASSQDRDSSGANVLTF.